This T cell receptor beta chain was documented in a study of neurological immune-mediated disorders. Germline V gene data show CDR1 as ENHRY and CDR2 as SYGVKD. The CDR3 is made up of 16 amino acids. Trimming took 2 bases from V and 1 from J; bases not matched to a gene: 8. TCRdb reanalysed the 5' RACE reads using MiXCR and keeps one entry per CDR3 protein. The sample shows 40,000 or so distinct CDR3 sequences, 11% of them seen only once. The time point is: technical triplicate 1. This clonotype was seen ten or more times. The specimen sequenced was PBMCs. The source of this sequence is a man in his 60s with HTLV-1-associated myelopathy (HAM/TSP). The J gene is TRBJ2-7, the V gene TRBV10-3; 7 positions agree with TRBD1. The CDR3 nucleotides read TGTGCCATCAGTGAGCTAGGGACAGTTTTGTCCTACGAGCAGTACTTC. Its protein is CAISELGTVLSYEQYF.